This is a list of T cell receptor beta chains from one sample in a study of identical twins. In TCRdb, the 5' RACE reads were re-called with MiXCR into one record per CDR3 protein. The sample has just under 650,000 distinct CDR3 sequences, about 7.1% seen once. This same sample was also part of a study on yellow fever vaccine responses in identical twins.

The sequenced sample was PBMCs. The receptors originated from a woman aged 18-30 years in good health. Both conserved end residues are part of each CDR3. Each record gives: J gene, D gene, clone size, V gene, CDR3 DNA, CDR3 protein. D genes are given only for firm matches. Rows give clone size only sometimes, using once, few, many, or a class for an expanded clone.

j_gene: TRBJ1-2
d_gene: TRBD1
abundance: .
v_gene: TRBV11-2
CDR3nt: TGTGCCAGCAGCGCCTACAGGGGTAGGGGCTATGGCTACACCTTC
CDR3aa: CASSAYRGRGYGYTF

j_gene: TRBJ2-7
d_gene: .
abundance: .
v_gene: TRBV11-2
CDR3nt: TGTGCCAGCAGCCCTTGGATTAGTGGATCTAATAAGATCTCCTACGAGCAGTACTTC
CDR3aa: CASSPWISGSNKISYEQYF

j_gene: TRBJ1-6
d_gene: TRBD1
abundance: many
v_gene: TRBV20-1
CDR3nt: TGCAGTGCTAGAGAAGGGGACAGAGGTAATTCACCCCTCCACTTT
CDR3aa: CSAREGDRGNSPLHF

j_gene: TRBJ2-7
d_gene: TRBD2
abundance: .
v_gene: TRBV25-1
CDR3nt: TGTGCCAGCAGCCTAGCGGGAGGAGCGTCCTACGAGCAGTACTTC
CDR3aa: CASSLAGGASYEQYF

j_gene: TRBJ2-3
d_gene: .
abundance: many
v_gene: TRBV5-1
CDR3nt: TGCGCCAGCAGCTTGGAGGAGGGGATCACAGATACGCAGTATTTT
CDR3aa: CASSLEEGITDTQYF

j_gene: TRBJ1-4
d_gene: .
abundance: many
v_gene: TRBV28
CDR3nt: TGTGCCAGCAGTTTGCGAAGGGTCAGAACTATCGCAACTAATGAAAAACTGTTTTTT
CDR3aa: CASSLRRVRTIATNEKLFF

j_gene: TRBJ2-1
d_gene: .
abundance: .
v_gene: TRBV5-6
CDR3nt: TGTGCCAGCAGCTTAGTAAGAGGGTATGAGCAGTTCTTC
CDR3aa: CASSLVRGYEQFF

j_gene: TRBJ2-3
d_gene: .
abundance: .
v_gene: TRBV3-1
CDR3nt: TGTGCCAGCAGTCCAGGGTTTCAACCAGATACGCAGTATTTT
CDR3aa: CASSPGFQPDTQYF

j_gene: TRBJ1-6
d_gene: .
abundance: many
v_gene: TRBV3-1
CDR3nt: TGTGCCAGCAGCCCCGCATTAGGAGAATCACCCCTCCACTTT
CDR3aa: CASSPALGESPLHF

j_gene: TRBJ2-2
d_gene: .
abundance: few
v_gene: TRBV20-1
CDR3nt: TGCAGTGCGAGGACGGGGACATCGAGTAACACCGGGGAGCTGTTTTTT
CDR3aa: CSARTGTSSNTGELFF

j_gene: TRBJ2-5
d_gene: .
abundance: few
v_gene: TRBV7-3
CDR3nt: TGTGCCAGCAGCTTGACCGGGAGCCTCCTTCAAGAGACCCAGTACTTC
CDR3aa: CASSLTGSLLQETQYF

j_gene: TRBJ1-5
d_gene: .
abundance: many
v_gene: TRBV18
CDR3nt: TGTGCCAGCTCACCAGGGCATGGGCAGCCCCAGCATTTT
CDR3aa: CASSPGHGQPQHF

j_gene: TRBJ1-2
d_gene: .
abundance: many
v_gene: TRBV12-3/TRBV12-4
CDR3nt: TGTGCCAGCAGTTTCGGCTGGGTAAATGGCTACACCTTC
CDR3aa: CASSFGWVNGYTF

j_gene: TRBJ2-1
d_gene: .
abundance: few
v_gene: TRBV18
CDR3nt: TGTGCCAGCTCACCATATCTACTAATGGGGAACAATGAGCAGTTCTTC
CDR3aa: CASSPYLLMGNNEQFF

j_gene: TRBJ2-7
d_gene: .
abundance: .
v_gene: TRBV5-1
CDR3nt: TGCGCCAGCAGCTCCTCCGAGGCAGTAGGTTACGAGCAGTACTTC
CDR3aa: CASSSSEAVGYEQYF

j_gene: TRBJ2-4
d_gene: .
abundance: .
v_gene: TRBV25-1
CDR3nt: TGTGCCAGCAACGAAGCTGGCCAAAACATTCAGTACTTC
CDR3aa: CASNEAGQNIQYF

j_gene: TRBJ2-2
d_gene: .
abundance: many
v_gene: TRBV6-1
CDR3nt: TGTGCCAGCACCCCCAGGGTAGGAACCGGGGAGCTGTTTTTT
CDR3aa: CASTPRVGTGELFF

j_gene: TRBJ2-5
d_gene: TRBD2
abundance: few
v_gene: TRBV14
CDR3nt: TGTGCCAGGGTCCAACGGGAGGGTGGAGAGACCCAGTACTTC
CDR3aa: CARVQREGGETQYF

j_gene: TRBJ2-2
d_gene: .
abundance: .
v_gene: TRBV24-1
CDR3nt: TGTGCCACCAGTGATACAGGGTGGGACACCGGGGAGCTGTTTTTT
CDR3aa: CATSDTGWDTGELFF

j_gene: TRBJ1-5
d_gene: .
abundance: .
v_gene: TRBV6-2/TRBV6-3
CDR3nt: TGTGCCAGCAGTTACGTCCGTAGCAATCAGCCCCAGCATTTT
CDR3aa: CASSYVRSNQPQHF

j_gene: TRBJ2-1
d_gene: .
abundance: .
v_gene: TRBV11-2
CDR3nt: TGTGCCAGCAGCCCCCCCGCGAATGAGCAGTTCTTC
CDR3aa: CASSPPANEQFF

j_gene: TRBJ2-3
d_gene: TRBD1
abundance: many
v_gene: TRBV10-3
CDR3nt: TGTGCCACCAGGGGGACAGGAGGCACAGATACGCAGTATTTT
CDR3aa: CATRGTGGTDTQYF

j_gene: TRBJ2-7
d_gene: TRBD1
abundance: many
v_gene: TRBV28
CDR3nt: TGTGCCAGCAGACCGGGACAGGGGCCCTACGAGCAGTACTTC
CDR3aa: CASRPGQGPYEQYF

j_gene: TRBJ1-3
d_gene: .
abundance: .
v_gene: TRBV6-5
CDR3nt: TGTGCCAGCAGTTACTTCGGCACGCAAGGAAACACCATATATTTT
CDR3aa: CASSYFGTQGNTIYF

j_gene: TRBJ1-6
d_gene: TRBD1
abundance: many
v_gene: TRBV11-2
CDR3nt: TGTGCCAGCAGCCACGGACAGGGGGGTGGGTATAATTCACCCCTCCACTTT
CDR3aa: CASSHGQGGGYNSPLHF

j_gene: TRBJ1-4
d_gene: TRBD1
abundance: many
v_gene: TRBV5-5
CDR3nt: TGTGCCAGCAGCCTGACAGGGCTTGGGGAAAAACTGTTTTTT
CDR3aa: CASSLTGLGEKLFF

j_gene: TRBJ2-7
d_gene: TRBD1
abundance: few
v_gene: TRBV28
CDR3nt: TGTGCCAGCAGGGGGGTCGACAGGGGGCTTAAGGACGAGCAGTACTTC
CDR3aa: CASRGVDRGLKDEQYF

j_gene: TRBJ2-3
d_gene: TRBD2
abundance: few
v_gene: TRBV10-3
CDR3nt: TGTGCCATCAGCGACGGACTAGCGGGAGAAGTAGATACGCAGTATTTT
CDR3aa: CAISDGLAGEVDTQYF

j_gene: TRBJ2-1
d_gene: TRBD1
abundance: .
v_gene: TRBV4-1
CDR3nt: TGCGCCAGCAGCCAAGTCGGACAGGGACCGGTGGAGTTCTTC
CDR3aa: CASSQVGQGPVEFF

j_gene: TRBJ1-1
d_gene: .
abundance: many
v_gene: TRBV4-1
CDR3nt: TGCGCCAGCAGCCAAGAGGGAAAGAACACTGAAGCTTTCTTT
CDR3aa: CASSQEGKNTEAFF

j_gene: TRBJ2-3
d_gene: .
abundance: few
v_gene: TRBV15
CDR3nt: TGTGCCACCAGTACGAGAGTGTTTGGTACAGATACGCAGTATTTT
CDR3aa: CATSTRVFGTDTQYF

j_gene: TRBJ2-3
d_gene: .
abundance: few
v_gene: TRBV9
CDR3nt: TGTGCCAGCAGCGTGCTAAACACAGATACGCAGTATTTT
CDR3aa: CASSVLNTDTQYF

j_gene: TRBJ1-2
d_gene: .
abundance: many
v_gene: TRBV12-3/TRBV12-4
CDR3nt: TGTGCCAGCAGTTTAGGAGGGGTACAGGGCTACACCTTC
CDR3aa: CASSLGGVQGYTF

j_gene: TRBJ1-1
d_gene: TRBD1
abundance: many
v_gene: TRBV12-3/TRBV12-4
CDR3nt: TGTGCCAGCACCGAGGACAGGGGTGGGCGAGCTTTCTTT
CDR3aa: CASTEDRGGRAFF

j_gene: TRBJ2-2
d_gene: .
abundance: many
v_gene: TRBV12-3/TRBV12-4
CDR3nt: TGTGCCAGCGTGAAGGGTTCAGGGGAGCTGTTTTTT
CDR3aa: CASVKGSGELFF

j_gene: TRBJ2-7
d_gene: TRBD1
abundance: few
v_gene: TRBV28
CDR3nt: TGTGCCAGCAGTTTGGATCCCAGGGGGCTTCTGACCTACGAGCAGTACTTC
CDR3aa: CASSLDPRGLLTYEQYF

j_gene: TRBJ2-4
d_gene: .
abundance: many
v_gene: TRBV24-1
CDR3nt: TGTGCCACCAGTGATTTTCGAGCCAAAAACATTCAGTACTTC
CDR3aa: CATSDFRAKNIQYF

j_gene: TRBJ1-2
d_gene: .
abundance: .
v_gene: TRBV6-1
CDR3nt: TGTGCCAGCAGTGAAAGGACATTCGGTGGCTACACCTTC
CDR3aa: CASSERTFGGYTF

j_gene: TRBJ2-5
d_gene: TRBD2
abundance: few
v_gene: TRBV20-1
CDR3nt: TGCAGTCCGACTAGCGGGGGGCCCCATCAAGAGACCCAGTACTTC
CDR3aa: CSPTSGGPHQETQYF

j_gene: TRBJ2-2
d_gene: TRBD1
abundance: few
v_gene: TRBV20-1
CDR3nt: TGCAGTGCTACCCAGGGGGCGGGCGGGGAGCTGTTTTTT
CDR3aa: CSATQGAGGELFF

j_gene: TRBJ2-2
d_gene: .
abundance: .
v_gene: TRBV7-2
CDR3nt: TGTGCCAGCAGCGTGGGTAGCGGAGCGAACACCGGGGAGCTGTTTTTT
CDR3aa: CASSVGSGANTGELFF

j_gene: TRBJ2-1
d_gene: TRBD1
abundance: .
v_gene: TRBV6-2/TRBV6-3
CDR3nt: TGTGCCAGCACGGGACAGGGCTCCTACAATGAGCAGTTCTTC
CDR3aa: CASTGQGSYNEQFF

j_gene: TRBJ2-1
d_gene: TRBD2
abundance: .
v_gene: TRBV6-1
CDR3nt: TGTGCCAGCAGACCCCTAGGGGAGGGTGAGCAGTTCTTC
CDR3aa: CASRPLGEGEQFF

j_gene: TRBJ2-7
d_gene: TRBD2
abundance: .
v_gene: TRBV7-2
CDR3nt: TGTGCCAGCAGCGAAGACCTAGCGGTTGGGCCCTACGAGCAGTACTTC
CDR3aa: CASSEDLAVGPYEQYF

j_gene: TRBJ1-6
d_gene: TRBD1
abundance: .
v_gene: TRBV29-1
CDR3nt: TGCAGCGTTAAAACAGGGGGAGAATCACCCCTCCACTTT
CDR3aa: CSVKTGGESPLHF

j_gene: TRBJ2-1
d_gene: TRBD2
abundance: .
v_gene: TRBV10-3
CDR3nt: TGTGCCATGCAGCCGGGACTAGCGGACAATGAGCAGTTCTTC
CDR3aa: CAMQPGLADNEQFF

j_gene: TRBJ2-1
d_gene: .
abundance: .
v_gene: TRBV6-5
CDR3nt: TGTGCCAGCAGTTACGACCAAGCGGTCTACAATGAGCAGTTCTTC
CDR3aa: CASSYDQAVYNEQFF

j_gene: TRBJ2-5
d_gene: TRBD2
abundance: few
v_gene: TRBV20-1
CDR3nt: TGCAGTGCTAGTGGCCCGGGGGGAGAGACCCAGTACTTC
CDR3aa: CSASGPGGETQYF

j_gene: TRBJ2-5
d_gene: .
abundance: few
v_gene: TRBV2
CDR3nt: TGTGCCAGCACCTCCACTGTGGAGGAGACCCAGTACTTC
CDR3aa: CASTSTVEETQYF

j_gene: TRBJ2-5
d_gene: .
abundance: few
v_gene: TRBV28
CDR3nt: TGTGCCAGCAGTTCCGCCGGGGGGCGAGAGACCCAGTACTTC
CDR3aa: CASSSAGGRETQYF

j_gene: TRBJ2-1
d_gene: TRBD2
abundance: many
v_gene: TRBV5-6
CDR3nt: TGTGCCAGCAGCTATATTAGCGGGCCCTACAATGAGCAGTTCTTC
CDR3aa: CASSYISGPYNEQFF

j_gene: TRBJ1-4
d_gene: TRBD1
abundance: .
v_gene: TRBV3-1
CDR3nt: TGTGCCAGCAGCCCCCGACAGGGGATTGAAAAACTGTTTTTT
CDR3aa: CASSPRQGIEKLFF

j_gene: TRBJ2-1
d_gene: TRBD2
abundance: few
v_gene: TRBV10-2
CDR3nt: TGCGCCAGCAGCGCCGTTACTAGCGGGGGTTACAATGAGCAGTTCTTC
CDR3aa: CASSAVTSGGYNEQFF

j_gene: TRBJ1-1
d_gene: .
abundance: many
v_gene: TRBV4-2
CDR3nt: TGTGCCAGCAGCCAAGACTATAACACTGAAGCTTTCTTT
CDR3aa: CASSQDYNTEAFF

j_gene: TRBJ2-1
d_gene: TRBD2
abundance: many
v_gene: TRBV7-9
CDR3nt: TGTGCCAGCTTCGCTAGCGGGAGGATCAATGAGCAGTTCTTC
CDR3aa: CASFASGRINEQFF